The present T cell receptor (beta chain) was sequenced within a study of cytomegalovirus exposure and HLA in healthy donors. Study-wide points: Near-uniform donor sequencing depth was presumed by presence/absence analyses. CMV serostatus was the sole immune exposure data available. At a 0.05 false discovery rate, a later analysis found 18,000 or so TCR beta sequences to be associated with HLA alleles. In a later analysis, parvovirus B19, influenza, CMV and Epstein-Barr virus appeared linked to several top co-occurrence clusters.

PCR amplification relied on 60 Vbeta primers (plus 13 Jbeta primers). Clones were read by immunoSEQ multiplex PCR, and TCRdb kept only the in-frame ones, dropping some. This sample's clone table lists just under 90,000 clones. Comment on this clone: What it binds is unknown.

From germline, CDR1 is MNHNY and CDR2 SVGAGI (reference sequence). The CDR3 extends over 10 amino acids. Trimming shortened V by 8 bases and J by 10 bases, and 8 bases separated the two germline ends. The V and J genes are TRBV6-6 and TRBJ1-4; D is undetermined. This TCR derives from a girl between 10 and 17 years old in good health and CMV-seropositive. The source material was PBMCs. Here the CDR3 DNA reads TGTGCCAGCGGCGAGGCAAAACTGTTTTTT. Protein sequence: CASGEAKLFF.